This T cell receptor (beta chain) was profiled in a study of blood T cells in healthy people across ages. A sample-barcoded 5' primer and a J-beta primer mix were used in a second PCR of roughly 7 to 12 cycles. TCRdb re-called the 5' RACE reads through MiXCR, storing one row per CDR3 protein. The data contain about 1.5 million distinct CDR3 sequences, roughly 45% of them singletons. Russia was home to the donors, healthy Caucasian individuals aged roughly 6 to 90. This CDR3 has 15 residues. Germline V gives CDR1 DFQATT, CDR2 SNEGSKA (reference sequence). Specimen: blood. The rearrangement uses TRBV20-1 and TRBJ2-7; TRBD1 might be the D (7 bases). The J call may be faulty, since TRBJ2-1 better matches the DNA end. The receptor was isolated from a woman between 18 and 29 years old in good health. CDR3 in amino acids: CSARTGAGGIYEQFF. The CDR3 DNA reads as TGCAGTGCTAGAACGGGGGCAGGGGGGATCTACGAGCAGTTCTTC.